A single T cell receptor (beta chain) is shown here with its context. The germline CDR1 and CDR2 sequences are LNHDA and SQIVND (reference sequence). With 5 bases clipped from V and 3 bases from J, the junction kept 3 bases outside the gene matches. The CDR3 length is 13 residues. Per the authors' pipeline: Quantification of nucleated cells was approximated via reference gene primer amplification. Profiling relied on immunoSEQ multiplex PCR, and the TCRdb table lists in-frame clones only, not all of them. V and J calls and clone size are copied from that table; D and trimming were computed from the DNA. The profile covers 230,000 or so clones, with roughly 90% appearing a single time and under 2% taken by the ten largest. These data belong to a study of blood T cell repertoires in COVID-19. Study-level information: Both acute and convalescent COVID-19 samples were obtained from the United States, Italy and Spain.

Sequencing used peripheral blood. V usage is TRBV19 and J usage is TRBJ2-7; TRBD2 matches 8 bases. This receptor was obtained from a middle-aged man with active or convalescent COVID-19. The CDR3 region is CASSWGLVYEQYF. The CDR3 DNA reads TGTGCCAGTAGTTGGGGACTAGTCTACGAGCAGTACTTC. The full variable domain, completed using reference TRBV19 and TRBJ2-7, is DGGITQSPKYLFRKEGQNVTLSCEQNLNHDAMYWYRQDPGQGLRLIYYSQIVNDFQKGDIAEGYSVSREKKESFPLTVTSAQKNPTAFYLCASSWGLVYEQYFGPGTRLTVT.